This T cell receptor beta chain was retrieved from a study of preoperative IRX-2 immunotherapy in early breast cancer. Treatment described: preoperative locoregional IRX-2 cytokine immunotherapy. Patients received preoperative, locoregional IRX-2 cytokine immunotherapy in a phase Ib study. Profiled with immunoSEQ multiplex PCR; TCRdb holds only in-frame clones, not every one. The table has 5,000 to 7,000 clones, less than 70% seen once. Per the germline V gene, CDR1 is MNHGY and CDR2 is SAAAGT. This CDR3 contains 17 residues. J was trimmed by 5 bases and V by 8 bases; bases with no gene match: 19. The source was tumor tissue, collected before IRX-2 immunotherapy. The chain employs TRBV6-8 and TRBJ1-1; the match to TRBD1 covers 8 bases. This receptor was taken from a human donor with breast cancer. CDR3 loop: CASSLNPYQGARTEAFF. In DNA, the CDR3 is TGTGCCAGCTCTTTAAACCCCTATCAGGGGGCGAGGACTGAAGCTTTCTTT.